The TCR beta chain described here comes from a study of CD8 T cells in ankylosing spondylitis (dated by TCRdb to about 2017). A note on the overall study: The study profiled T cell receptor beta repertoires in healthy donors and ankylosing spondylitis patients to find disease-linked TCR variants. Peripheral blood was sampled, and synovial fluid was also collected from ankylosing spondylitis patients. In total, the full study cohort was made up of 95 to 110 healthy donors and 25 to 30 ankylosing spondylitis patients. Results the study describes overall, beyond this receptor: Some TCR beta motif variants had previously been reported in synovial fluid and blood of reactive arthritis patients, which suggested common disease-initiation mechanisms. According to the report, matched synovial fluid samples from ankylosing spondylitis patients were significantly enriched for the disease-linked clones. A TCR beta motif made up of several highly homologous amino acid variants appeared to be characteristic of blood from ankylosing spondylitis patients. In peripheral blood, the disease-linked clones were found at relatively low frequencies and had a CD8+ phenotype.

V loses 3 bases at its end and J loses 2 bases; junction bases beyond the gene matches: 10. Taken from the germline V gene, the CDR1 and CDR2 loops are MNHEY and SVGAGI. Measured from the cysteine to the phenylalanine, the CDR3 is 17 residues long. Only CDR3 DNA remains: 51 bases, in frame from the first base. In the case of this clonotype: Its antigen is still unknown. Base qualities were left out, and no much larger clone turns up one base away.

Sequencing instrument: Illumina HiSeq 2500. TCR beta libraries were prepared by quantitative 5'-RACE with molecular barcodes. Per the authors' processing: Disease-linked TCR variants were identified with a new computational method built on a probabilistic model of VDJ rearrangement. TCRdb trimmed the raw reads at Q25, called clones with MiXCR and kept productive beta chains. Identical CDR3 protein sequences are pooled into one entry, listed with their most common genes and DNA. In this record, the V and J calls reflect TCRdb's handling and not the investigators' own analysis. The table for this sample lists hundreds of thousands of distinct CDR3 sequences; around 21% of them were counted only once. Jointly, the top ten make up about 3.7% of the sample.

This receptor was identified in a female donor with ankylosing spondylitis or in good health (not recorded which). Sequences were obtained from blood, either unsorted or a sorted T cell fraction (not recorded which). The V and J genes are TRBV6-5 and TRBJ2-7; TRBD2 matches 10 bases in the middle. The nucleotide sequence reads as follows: TGTGCCAGCAGTTATCTGGCTAGCGGGAGAGTGGCCTACGAGCAGTACTTC. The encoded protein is CASSYLASGRVAYEQYF.